Below are 5 T cell receptor beta chains sequenced from a single sample in a study of cytomegalovirus exposure and HLA in healthy donors. The primer mix had 60 Vbeta and 13 Jbeta primers. Sequencing was performed with immunoSEQ multiplex PCR; in TCRdb, only in-frame clones are kept and a portion is missing. The sample holds fewer than 120,000 clones, about three quarters seen once. The sample was PBMCs. The receptor set was obtained from a woman aged 25 to 39 in good health and CMV-seronegative.

The chain employs TRBV29-1 and TRBJ2-1; 9 bases map to TRBD2. Trimming removed 2 bases from V and 8 bases from J; junction bases left unmatched: 7. This CDR3 region has 14 residues. Germline values: CDR1 SQVTM, CDR2 ANQGSEA. CDR3 amino acids: CSVERREGSDEQFF. DNA for the CDR3: TGCAGCGTTGAAAGGCGGGAGGGCTCGGATGAGCAGTTCTTC.

This chain joins TRBV4-2 and TRBJ1-1, with a tentative D call TRBD1 (5 bases). The V end lost 0 bases, the J end lost 0 bases, and 8 bases lay between the germline ends. The germline gives CDR1 LGHNA, CDR2 YNFKEQ. This CDR3 has 15 residues. CDR3 in DNA: TGTGCCAGCAGCCAAGACCAGGGAATGAACACTGAAGCTTTCTTT. This gives the protein CASSQDQGMNTEAFF.

The CDR3 region has the DNA TGTGCCTGGACGTTGGGCAGTGGAAATCAGCCCCAGCATTTT. It is translated as CAWTLGSGNQPQHF. The chain employs TRBV30 and TRBJ1-5; unclear D gene. The germline V gene encodes CDR1 GTSNPN and CDR2 SVGIG (reference sequence). Trimming left V 4 bases short and J 4 bases short, with 14 bases between. This CDR3 has 14 amino acids.

The genes are TRBV7-9 and TRBJ1-5, with 8 positions matching TRBD1. Germline CDR1 is SEHNR and CDR2 is FQNEAQ (reference sequence). Unmatched junction bases numbered 4, after V lost 5 bases and J lost 7 bases. The CDR3 has 13 amino acids. CDR3 loop: CASSQQGGQPQHF. The CDR3 DNA reads as TGTGCCAGCAGCCAACAGGGGGGACAGCCCCAGCATTTT. Complete variable domain (other parts from reference TRBV7-9 and TRBJ1-5): DTGVSQNPRHKITKRGQNVTFRCDPISEHNRLYWYRQTLGQGPEFLTYFQNEAQLEKSRLLSDRFSAERPKGSFSTLEIQRTEQGDSAMYLCASSQQGGQPQHFGDGTRLSIL.

This clone was recorded only once. The chain has TRBV10-3 and TRBJ2-7; TRBD1 is a possible D gene (7 bases). Germline V gives CDR1 ENHRY, CDR2 SYGVKD. The CDR3 runs 19 residues. V was cut by 0 bases and J by 6 bases, with 27 bases left in between. The CDR3 DNA follows: TGTGCCATCAGTGAGTCGGCAGTTCGGACCTCGACTCAGGGGGGCGAGCAGTACTTC. Protein: CAISESAVRTSTQGGEQYF.